This T cell receptor beta chain was recovered during a study of graft-versus-host responses after intestinal transplantation. About the study: Recipients were all induced with anti-thymocyte globulin, then given tacrolimus and steroids for about three years.

On this clone: Its antigen is unknown.

Libraries were prepared by immunoSEQ multiplex PCR; TCRdb keeps only in-frame clonotypes and omits some of them. The profile shows tens of thousands of clones, around 91% of them singletons. This CDR3 region has 11 residues. Germline values: CDR1 MDHEN, CDR2 SYDVKM. The V and J ends lost 7 bases and 12 bases respectively, with 13 bases between them. Sequencing used unstimulated CD8+ T cells sorted from spleen or lymph node cells, obtained before transplant. V and J are TRBV28 and TRBJ2-1, with a tentative D call TRBD1 (6 bases). This sequence was found in a human donor who was the organ donor for an intestinal transplant. DNA of the CDR3: TGTGCCAGCAATCAGGGGCAGGTGCAGTTCTTC. Translation gives CASNQGQVQFF.